This T cell receptor (beta chain) was recorded in a study of blood T cell repertoires in COVID-19. For the study at large: The cDNA or gDNA used as material had been derived from T cells, B-cell-depleted T cells, or PBMCs.

Seattle participants joined during active infection and were tracked over time. The germline gives CDR1 SGHTS, CDR2 YDEGEE. The CDR3 length is 15 residues. V was pared by 4 bases and J by 3 bases, with 16 bases between. In its sample, this clone was seen a few times. In the study's own analysis: Nucleated cell counts were estimated from reference gene primer amplification. Method: immunoSEQ multiplex PCR; TCRdb's copy keeps in-frame clones and lacks some. That table furnishes V, J and clone size, whereas the DNA furnished D and trimming. Here the sample spans roughly 440,000 clones, about 91% being singletons.

This chain joins TRBV5-8 and TRBJ2-5; D perhaps matches TRBD2 (6 bases). The sequenced sample consisted of peripheral blood. The sequence derives from a woman aged 45-65 years with COVID-19, enrolled during active disease. CDR3 in amino acids: CASSRFGGGEETQYF. In DNA, the CDR3 is TGTGCCAGCAGCCGGTTCGGGGGAGGAGAAGAGACCCAGTACTTC.